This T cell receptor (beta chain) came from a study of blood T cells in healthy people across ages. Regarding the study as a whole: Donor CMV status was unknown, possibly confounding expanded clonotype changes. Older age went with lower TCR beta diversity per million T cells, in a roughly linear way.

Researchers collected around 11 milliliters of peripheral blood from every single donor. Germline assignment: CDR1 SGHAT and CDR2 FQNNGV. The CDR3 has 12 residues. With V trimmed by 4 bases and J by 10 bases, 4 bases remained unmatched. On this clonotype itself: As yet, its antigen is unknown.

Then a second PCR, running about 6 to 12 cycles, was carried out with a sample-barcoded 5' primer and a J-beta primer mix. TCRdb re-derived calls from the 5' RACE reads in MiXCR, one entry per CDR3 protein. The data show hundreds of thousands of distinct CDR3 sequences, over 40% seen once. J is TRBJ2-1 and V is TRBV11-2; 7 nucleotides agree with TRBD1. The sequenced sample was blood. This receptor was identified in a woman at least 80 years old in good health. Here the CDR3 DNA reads TGTGCCAGCAGCTGGCAGGGGGTGGAGCAGTTCTTC. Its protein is CASSWQGVEQFF.